This T cell receptor beta chain was sequenced in a study of beta chain features in type 1 diabetes. Study details: The examined sorted cells totaled approximately 110 million across samples. Study conclusions and caveats: For patients and controls alike, PCR might favor shorter templates to the same degree. Patients with Type 1 diabetes showed moderately but significantly shorter TCRB CDR3s in all four CD4+ subsets.

Every bit of the isolated RNA underwent reverse transcription, so sequencing read expressed TCRB transcripts. TCRdb keeps only in-frame clones here, not all; method: immunoSEQ multiplex PCR. Altogether hundreds of thousands of clones are present, 13% being singletons, with the ten largest covering approximately 0.021%. The CDR3 runs to 19 residues. V shed 0 bases and J shed 3 bases, with 18 bases lying between them. Germline assignment: CDR1 MGHRA and CDR2 YSYEKL. CD45RO/CCR7/CD25/CD127/CD95/CD27 sorting isolated CD4+ naive, central memory, regulatory and stem cell-like memory cells. This clone has a single count. Its antigen is undetermined.

This sequence joins TRBV4-1 and TRBJ1-6; D might be TRBD1 (5 bases). The TCR originated in a man aged 18 to 30 with type 1 diabetes. Source material: naive CD4+ T cells from blood. CDR3 amino acids: CASSQEARDGNFYNSPLHF. The CDR3 bases are TGCGCCAGCAGCCAAGAAGCCCGGGACGGCAACTTCTATAATTCACCCCTCCACTTT.